This T cell receptor (beta chain) emerged from a study of blood T cell repertoires in COVID-19. Study details: COVID-19 samples from acute and convalescent phases originated in the United States, Italy and Spain.

The V gene's germline CDR1 is MDHEN and CDR2 SYDVKM. The CDR3 sequence is 12 residues long. The V gene lost 5 bases and the J gene lost 10 bases, with 14 bases spanning the gap. Source study methods: It was from reference gene primer amplification that nucleated cell counts were estimated. TCRdb's table, derived via immunoSEQ multiplex PCR, lists solely in-frame clones and lacks some. Clone size and the V and J calls come from that table; the DNA yielded D and trimming. The data show a few hundred thousand clones, with about four fifths seen just once and roughly 3.1% held by the top ten. The sequenced material came from peripheral blood. This chain links TRBV28 with TRBJ1-1; TRBD1 is a possible D gene (5 bases). This TCR came from a woman under 30 with acute or convalescent COVID-19. Here the CDR3 reads CASSRGGIGAFF. The CDR3 DNA reads TGTGCCAGCAGTCGTGGGGGGATAGGAGCTTTCTTT.